This T cell receptor (beta chain) was retrieved from a study of shared clonotypes between healthy human individuals. Overall study results and limits: The study's rarefaction showed incomplete sorted-subset sequencing despite large depth. Clonotype sharing among donors likely depends on sequencing depth.

Turning to this clone: Its antigen remains unidentified.

Deep-level settings were used for running the assay. This table comes from immunoSEQ multiplex PCR, and its TCRdb copy is limited to in-frame clones, with some not included. The repertoire holds over a million clones, with 75% to 85% as singletons. CDR3 size: 15 residues. Trimming took 5 bases from V and 6 from J; bases not matched to a gene: 10. Germline loops: CDR1 LNHDA, CDR2 SQIVND (reference sequence). This receptor was obtained from a man in his late teens or twenties in good health. Some clones in this sample may be carry-over from other donors' samples. Sample: memory CD4+ T cells from PBMCs. Subset in this sample: CD45RA-negative fraction. The V gene is TRBV19, the J gene TRBJ2-1; 7 nucleotides line up with TRBD2. CDR3 amino acids: CASSPGGSWGNEQFF. The DNA for the CDR3 is TGTGCCAGTAGTCCCGGCGGGAGTTGGGGCAATGAGCAGTTCTTC.